This T cell receptor beta chain is drawn from a study of shared clonotypes between healthy human individuals. This clone was observed a single time. The target antigen is unknown. General observations from the study: Larger estimated richness was generally seen in naive subsets than in memory subsets.

Measured with immunoSEQ multiplex PCR; TCRdb has only the in-frame clones, and not every one. The table has about 1 million clones, under 80% seen once. Trimming took 8 bases from V and 0 from J, leaving 4 bases between them. This CDR3 region has 12 residues. In germline, CDR1 is MNHEY, CDR2 SMNVEV (reference sequence). The chain couples TRBV27 to TRBJ2-2; D not resolved. The sequenced sample consisted of memory CD4+ T cells sorted from blood. Stated subset: CD45RA-negative fraction. This TCR was sampled from a man between 18 and 35 years old in good health. The DNA of the CDR3 is TGTGCCAGCCTAACGAACACCGGGGAGCTGTTTTTT. This codes for CASLTNTGELFF.